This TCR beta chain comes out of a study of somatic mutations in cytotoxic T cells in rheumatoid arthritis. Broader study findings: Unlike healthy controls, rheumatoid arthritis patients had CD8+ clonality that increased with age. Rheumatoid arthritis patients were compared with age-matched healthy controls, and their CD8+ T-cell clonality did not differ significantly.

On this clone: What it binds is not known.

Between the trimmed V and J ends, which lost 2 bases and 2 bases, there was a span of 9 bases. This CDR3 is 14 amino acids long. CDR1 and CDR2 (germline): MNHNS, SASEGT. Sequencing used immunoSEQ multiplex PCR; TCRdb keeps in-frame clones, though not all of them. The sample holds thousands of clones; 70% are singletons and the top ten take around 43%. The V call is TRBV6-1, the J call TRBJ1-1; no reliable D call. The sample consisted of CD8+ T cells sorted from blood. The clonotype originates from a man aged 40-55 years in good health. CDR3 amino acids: CASSENWENTEAFF. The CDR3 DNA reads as TGTGCCAGCAGTGAAAATTGGGAAAACACTGAAGCTTTCTTT.